A single sample is the source of the 8 T cell receptor beta chains below, sequenced in a study of blood T cell repertoires in COVID-19. Sequencing was performed with immunoSEQ multiplex PCR; in TCRdb, only in-frame clones are kept and a portion is missing. The sample has about 270,000 clones, roughly 86% seen once. Sequencing used peripheral blood. The receptors originated from a middle-aged man with active or convalescent COVID-19.

This sequence joins TRBV7-3 and TRBJ2-3; TRBD2 aligns across 16 bases. This CDR3 region has 20 residues. V lost 5 bases to trimming and J lost 2 bases; unmatched junction nucleotides: 13. CDR1 and CDR2 from the germline V gene are SGHTA and FQGTGA. CDR3 residues: CASSPGLAGGLGSDTDTQYF. The CDR3 nucleotides read TGTGCCAGCAGCCCGGGACTAGCGGGAGGGTTGGGCTCTGACACAGATACGCAGTATTTT.

The chain couples TRBV4-1 to TRBJ2-7; possibly TRBD2 for D (6 bases). V gave up 3 bases and J gave up 6 bases, with 12 bases separating them. CDR1 and CDR2 (germline): MGHRA, YSYEKL. CDR3 length: 13 amino acids. This CDR3 is CASSHLGGGEQYF. In DNA form, the CDR3 reads TGCGCCAGCAGCCACCTGGGGGGTGGCGAGCAGTACTTC.

The rearrangement links TRBV3-1 (or the pseudogene TRBV3-2) to TRBJ2-1; unclear D gene. Germline V gene data show CDR1 as LGHDT and CDR2 as YNNKEL (reference sequence). Trimming stripped 0 bases from V and 6 bases from J, with 3 bases between. The CDR3 has 12 amino acids. Here the CDR3 DNA reads TGTGCCAGCAGCCAAGATCGCAATGAGCAGTTCTTC. Protein: CASSQDRNEQFF.

The chain links TRBV5-6 to TRBJ2-7; D is unresolved. Germline assignment: CDR1 SGHDT and CDR2 YYEEEE. Deletions cut 0 bases from V and 5 bases from J, with 15 bases between. The CDR3 is 15 amino acids. CDR3: CASSLAGTTYDEQYF. Here the CDR3 DNA reads TGTGCCAGCAGCTTGGCCGGCACTACCTACGACGAGCAGTACTTC.

V gene TRBV6-1 combines with J gene TRBJ1-3; D uncertain. The CDR3 covers 16 residues. CDR1 is MNHNS and CDR2 is SASEGT in the germline V gene. V was pared by 2 bases and J by 1 base, with 12 bases between. The CDR3 loop is CASSENYSPSGNTIYF. The CDR3 bases are TGTGCCAGCAGTGAAAATTATTCTCCTTCTGGAAACACCATATATTTT.

The rearrangement links TRBV6-2 or TRBV6-3 to TRBJ2-3, with 14 bases aligning to TRBD2. CDR3 length: 18 residues. The trim removed 5 bases at V and 4 bases at J, leaving 11 bases unmatched. CDR1 and CDR2 (germline): MNHEY, SVGEGT. The CDR3 sequence: CASSTRLAGGLGSDTQYF. The CDR3 DNA follows: TGTGCCAGCAGTACAAGACTAGCGGGAGGGCTTGGCTCAGATACGCAGTATTTT.

The chain carries TRBV5-4 and TRBJ2-5; D might be TRBD1 (5 bases). Germline CDR1 SGHNT, CDR2 YYREEE (reference sequence). The CDR3 loop spans 16 amino acids. The V gene lost 0 bases and the J gene lost 2 bases, with 14 bases spanning the gap. CDR3 protein: CASSLGYGHRQETQYF. As DNA, the CDR3 is TGTGCCAGCAGCTTGGGATATGGACACCGGCAAGAGACCCAGTACTTC.

The rearrangement uses TRBV4-2 and TRBJ1-4, with no clear D. Germline V gene lookup returns CDR1 LGHNA and CDR2 YNFKEQ. The V and J ends lost 2 bases and 1 base respectively, with 11 bases between them. The CDR3 is made up of 16 amino acids. CDR3 sequence reads: CASSQTSGQTNEKLFF. The CDR3 DNA is TGTGCCAGCAGCCAAACCTCAGGTCAAACTAATGAAAAACTGTTTTTT.